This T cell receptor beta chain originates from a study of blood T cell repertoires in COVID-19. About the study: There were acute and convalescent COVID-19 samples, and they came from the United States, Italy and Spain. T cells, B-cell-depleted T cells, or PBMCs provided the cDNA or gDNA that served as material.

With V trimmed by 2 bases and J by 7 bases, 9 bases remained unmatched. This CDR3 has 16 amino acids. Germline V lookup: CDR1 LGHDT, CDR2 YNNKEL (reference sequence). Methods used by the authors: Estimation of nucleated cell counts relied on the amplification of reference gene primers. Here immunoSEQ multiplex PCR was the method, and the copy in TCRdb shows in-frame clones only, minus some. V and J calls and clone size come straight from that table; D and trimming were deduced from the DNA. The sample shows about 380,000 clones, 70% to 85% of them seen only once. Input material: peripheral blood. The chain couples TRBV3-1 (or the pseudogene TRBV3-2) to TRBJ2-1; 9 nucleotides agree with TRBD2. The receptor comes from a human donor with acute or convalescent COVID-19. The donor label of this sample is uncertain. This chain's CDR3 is CASSQRAGGLLNEQFF. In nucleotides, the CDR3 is TGTGCCAGCAGCCAACGAGCGGGGGGATTGTTAAATGAGCAGTTCTTC.